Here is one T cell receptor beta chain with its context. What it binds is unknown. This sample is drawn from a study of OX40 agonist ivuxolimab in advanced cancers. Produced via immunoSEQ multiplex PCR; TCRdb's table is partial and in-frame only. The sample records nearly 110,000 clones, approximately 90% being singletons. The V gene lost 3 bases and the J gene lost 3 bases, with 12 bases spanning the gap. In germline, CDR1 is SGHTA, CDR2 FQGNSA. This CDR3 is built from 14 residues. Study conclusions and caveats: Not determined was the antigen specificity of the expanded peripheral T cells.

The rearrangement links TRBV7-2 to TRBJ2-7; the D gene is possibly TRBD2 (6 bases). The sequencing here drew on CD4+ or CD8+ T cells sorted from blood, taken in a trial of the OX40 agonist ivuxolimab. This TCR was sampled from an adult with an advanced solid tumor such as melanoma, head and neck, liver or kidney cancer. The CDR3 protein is CASSFYRGFYEQYF. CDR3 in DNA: TGTGCCAGCAGCTTCTATCGGGGGTTCTACGAGCAGTACTTC.